The 15 T cell receptor beta chains reported below all come from one sample, sequenced in a study of cytomegalovirus exposure and HLA in healthy donors. Method: immunoSEQ multiplex PCR; TCRdb's copy keeps in-frame clones and lacks some. The sample shows hundreds of thousands of clones, 80% to 90% of them seen only once. The sample taken for sequencing was PBMCs. These receptor sequences come from a woman aged 18 to 35 in good health and CMV-seronegative.

Worth noting for this clone: The same CDR3 can be traced to other DNA sequences in this sample. This chain links TRBV27 with TRBJ2-7; TRBD2 might be the D (5 bases). Trimming removed 6 bases at V and 0 bases at J, with 15 bases between. Germline V gene sequence: CDR1 MNHEY, CDR2 SMNVEV (reference sequence). The length of the CDR3 is 15 residues. The CDR3 DNA reads TGTGCCAGCAGCCTTCGGGGTGAGAGCTCCTACGAGCAGTACTTC. Translating gives CASSLRGESSYEQYF.

The chain recombines TRBV7-6 with TRBJ2-5; 7 nucleotides align to TRBD2. V was pared by 1 base and J by 5 bases, with 7 bases of the junction left unmatched. The CDR3 sequence is 15 residues long. Looked up from germline, CDR1 is SGHVS and CDR2 is FNYEAQ. Here the CDR3 reads CASSLVRAGFETQYF. The CDR3 DNA follows: TGTGCCAGCAGCTTAGTCCGAGCGGGGTTTGAGACCCAGTACTTC.

The chain joins TRBV28 to TRBJ2-7; 10 bases line up with TRBD2. The germline gives CDR1 MDHEN, CDR2 SYDVKM. V was clipped by 5 bases and J by 5 bases; unmatched bases: 3. The CDR3 totals 13 residues. Written as DNA, the CDR3 is TGTGCCAGCAGTCTAGCGGGAGCCCACGAGCAGTACTTC. Its protein product is CASSLAGAHEQYF.

The table lists this clone with a few counts. The rearrangement joins TRBV5-1 to TRBJ2-7, with 8 bases fitting TRBD2. V was pared by 7 bases and J by 3 bases, with 12 bases of the junction left unmatched. Germline loops: CDR1 SGHRS, CDR2 YFSETQ. This CDR3 has 15 amino acids. CDR3: CASAHSSLADYEQYF. DNA of the CDR3: TGCGCCAGCGCTCACTCCTCACTAGCGGACTACGAGCAGTACTTC.

The rearrangement uses TRBV5-6 and TRBJ2-1; 11 positions agree with TRBD2. V shed 4 bases and J 3 bases; nucleotides not matched to a gene: 6. The CDR3 runs 16 residues. Germline values: CDR1 SGHDT, CDR2 YYEEEE. CDR3 loop: CASSILAGELYNEQFF. For the CDR3, the DNA is TGTGCCAGCAGCATACTAGCGGGAGAACTCTACAATGAGCAGTTCTTC.

The chain uses TRBV7-6 and TRBJ2-1, with 10 bases that match TRBD1. V lost 5 bases to trimming and J lost 7 bases; unmatched junction nucleotides: 8. Germline CDR1 SGHVS, CDR2 FNYEAQ. There are 15 residues in the CDR3. The CDR3 loop is CASSLSTGGGNEQFF. The CDR3 DNA reads as TGTGCCAGCAGCCTATCGACAGGGGGCGGGAATGAGCAGTTCTTC.

The chain has TRBV27 and TRBJ2-1, with D hard to call. Germline V gene sequence: CDR1 MNHEY, CDR2 SMNVEV (reference sequence). The V end lost 3 bases, the J end lost 4 bases, and 13 bases lay between the germline ends. The CDR3 runs to 15 residues. CDR3 sequence reads: CASSFESAGYNEQFF. The CDR3 coding sequence is TGTGCCAGCAGTTTTGAGTCAGCCGGGTACAATGAGCAGTTCTTC.

This chain links TRBV27 with TRBJ1-1, with D possibly matching TRBD1 (5 bases). The germline CDR1 and CDR2 sequences are MNHEY and SMNVEV (reference sequence). The CDR3 is made up of 15 amino acids. Trimming cost V 4 bases and J 0 bases, with 12 bases left between them. The CDR3 bases are TGTGCCAGCAGTTCCCTGACAGCTCTGAACACTGAAGCTTTCTTT. Translated, it gives CASSSLTALNTEAFF.

The CDR3 bases are TGTGCCAGCACCCAGACTGTTACCGGGGAGCTGTTTTTT. As protein: CASTQTVTGELFF. J is TRBJ2-2 and V is TRBV2; D remains unclear. The CDR3 totals 13 residues. The germline gives CDR1 SNHLY, CDR2 FYNNEI. V was trimmed by 7 bases and J by 5 bases, leaving 11 bases between them.

This rearrangement joins TRBV2 to TRBJ2-7, with 7 bases aligning to TRBD1. After removal of 10 bases from V and 2 bases from J, the junction contained 14 bases not matched to a gene. The CDR3 sequence is 15 residues long. Per the germline V gene, CDR1 is SNHLY and CDR2 is FYNNEI. Here the CDR3 reads CAILGSAGTAYEQYF. The CDR3 bases are TGTGCCATCTTGGGTAGCGCCGGGACAGCCTACGAGCAGTACTTC. Supplemented by reference TRBV2 and TRBJ2-7, the full variable domain reads EPEVTQTPSHQVTQMGQEVILRCVPISNHLYFYWYRQILGQKVEFLVSFYNNEISEKSEIFDDQFSVERPDGSNFTLKIRSTKLEDSAMYFCAILGSAGTAYEQYFGPGTRLTVT.

The CDR3 sequence is CASSSTGTREQYF. CDR3 bases: TGTGCCAGCAGCAGTACCGGGACTCGGGAGCAGTACTTC. The V call is TRBV28, the J call TRBJ2-7, with D perhaps matching TRBD2 (6 bases). V was clipped by 6 bases and J by 7 bases, with 16 bases between them. Germline CDR1 and CDR2: MDHEN and SYDVKM. The CDR3 sequence is 13 residues long.

This clone was detected a few times. The gene calls are TRBV2 and TRBJ2-7, with unresolved D. CDR3 length: 16 residues. V was clipped by 0 bases and J by 1 base, with 13 bases between them. Germline-derived CDR1 and CDR2 are SNHLY and FYNNEI. In DNA form, the CDR3 reads TGTGCCAGCAGTGAAGCGCTTCTCTCCAGTTCCTACGAGCAGTACTTC. Amino acids: CASSEALLSSSYEQYF.

The gene calls are TRBV28 and TRBJ2-7; D may be TRBD2 (5 bases). The CDR3 covers 14 residues. Trimming removed 6 bases from V and 3 bases from J, with 15 bases in between. Germline loops: CDR1 MDHEN, CDR2 SYDVKM. CDR3: CASSRTRRSYEQYF. In DNA form, the CDR3 reads TGTGCCAGCAGCCGGACTCGCCGGAGCTACGAGCAGTACTTC.

V and J are TRBV6-1 and TRBJ1-1; the D gene is possibly TRBD1 (5 bases). Germline values: CDR1 MNHNS, CDR2 SASEGT. Trimming took off 8 bases at V and 4 bases at J, with 17 bases between the two ends. This CDR3 has 14 residues. The DNA of the CDR3 is TGTGCCAGCCCCTGGGGCCCGAGTTCCACTGAAGCTTTCTTT. Translating gives CASPWGPSSTEAFF.

J is TRBJ2-7 and V is TRBV2, with a weak D call TRBD2 (6 bases). The length of the CDR3 is 15 residues. Trimming pared 0 bases from V and 4 bases from J, leaving 13 bases between. From germline, CDR1 is SNHLY and CDR2 FYNNEI. CDR3 sequence (DNA): TGTGCCAGCAGTGAAGCGTCCTCTAGCGCTTACGAGCAGTACTTC. Its protein product is CASSEASSSAYEQYF. Full variable domain (rest looked up from reference TRBV2 and TRBJ2-7): EPEVTQTPSHQVTQMGQEVILRCVPISNHLYFYWYRQILGQKVEFLVSFYNNEISEKSEIFDDQFSVERPDGSNFTLKIRSTKLEDSAMYFCASSEASSSAYEQYFGPGTRLTVT.